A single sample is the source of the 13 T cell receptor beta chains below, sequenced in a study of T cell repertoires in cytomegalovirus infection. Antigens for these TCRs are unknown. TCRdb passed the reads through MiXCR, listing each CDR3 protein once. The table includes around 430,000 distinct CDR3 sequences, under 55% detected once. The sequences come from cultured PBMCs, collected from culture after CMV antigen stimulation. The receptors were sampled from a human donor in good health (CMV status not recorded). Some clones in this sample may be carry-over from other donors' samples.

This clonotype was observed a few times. Here the CDR3 reads CATINWDNEQFF. In DNA form, the CDR3 reads TGTGCCACTATCAATTGGGACAATGAGCAGTTCTTC. V and J are TRBV7-4 and TRBJ2-1; D is uncertain. In germline, CDR1 is SGHVT, CDR2 SQSDAQ. Trimming removed 10 bases from V and 5 bases from J, with 12 bases in between. The CDR3 consists of 12 residues.

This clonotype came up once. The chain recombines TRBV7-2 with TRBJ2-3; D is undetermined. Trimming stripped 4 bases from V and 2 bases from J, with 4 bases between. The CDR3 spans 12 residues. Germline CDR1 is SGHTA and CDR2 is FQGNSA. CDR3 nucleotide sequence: TGTGCCAGCAGCTGGGACACAGATACGCAGTATTTT. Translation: CASSWDTDTQYF.

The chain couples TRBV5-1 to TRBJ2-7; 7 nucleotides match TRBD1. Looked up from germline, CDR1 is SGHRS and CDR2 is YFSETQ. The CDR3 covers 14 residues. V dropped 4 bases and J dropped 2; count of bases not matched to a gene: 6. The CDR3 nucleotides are TGCGCCAGCAGCATCGGGACAGACACCTACGAGCAGTACTTC. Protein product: CASSIGTDTYEQYF.

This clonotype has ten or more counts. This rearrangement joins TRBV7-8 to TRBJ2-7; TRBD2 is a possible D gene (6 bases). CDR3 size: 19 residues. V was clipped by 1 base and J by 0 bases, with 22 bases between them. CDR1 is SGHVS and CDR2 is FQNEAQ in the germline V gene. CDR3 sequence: CASSLEYLLASSNSYEQYF. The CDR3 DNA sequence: TGTGCCAGCAGCTTAGAGTACTTACTAGCCTCCAGTAACTCCTACGAGCAGTACTTC.

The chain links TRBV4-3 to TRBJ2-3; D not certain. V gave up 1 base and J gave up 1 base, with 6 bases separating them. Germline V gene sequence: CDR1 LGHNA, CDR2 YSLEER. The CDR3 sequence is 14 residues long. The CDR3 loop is CASSQGFGTDTQYF. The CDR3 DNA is TGCGCCAGCAGCCAAGGTTTCGGCACAGATACGCAGTATTTT.

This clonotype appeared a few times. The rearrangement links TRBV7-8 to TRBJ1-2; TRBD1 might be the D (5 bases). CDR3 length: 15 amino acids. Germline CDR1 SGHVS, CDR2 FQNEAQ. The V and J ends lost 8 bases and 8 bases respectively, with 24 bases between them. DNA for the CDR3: TGTGCCAGCGCCATTATTGGGGCGGGCGCTGTAGGCTACACCTTC. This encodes CASAIIGAGAVGYTF. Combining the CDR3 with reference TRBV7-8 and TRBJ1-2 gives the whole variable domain GAGVSQSPRYKVAKRGQDVALRCDPISGHVSLFWYQQALGQGPEFLTYFQNEAQLDKSGLPSDRFFAERPEGSVSTLKIQRTQQEDSAVYLCASAIIGAGAVGYTFGSGTRLTVV.

The DNA for the CDR3 is TGTGCCAGCAGCTTAGCGCTTCAGTACAATGAGCAGTTCTTC. It is translated as CASSLALQYNEQFF. The genes are TRBV11-2 and TRBJ2-1, with no clear D. The germline gives CDR1 SGHAT, CDR2 FQNNGV. V was trimmed by 1 base and J by 4 bases, leaving 8 bases between them. There are 14 residues in the CDR3.

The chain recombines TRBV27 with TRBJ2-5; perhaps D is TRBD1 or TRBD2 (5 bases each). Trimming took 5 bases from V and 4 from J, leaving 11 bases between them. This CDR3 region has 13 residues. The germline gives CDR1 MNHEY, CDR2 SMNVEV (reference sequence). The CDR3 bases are TGTGCCAGCAGTACCGGGACCGTAGAGACCCAGTACTTC. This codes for CASSTGTVETQYF.

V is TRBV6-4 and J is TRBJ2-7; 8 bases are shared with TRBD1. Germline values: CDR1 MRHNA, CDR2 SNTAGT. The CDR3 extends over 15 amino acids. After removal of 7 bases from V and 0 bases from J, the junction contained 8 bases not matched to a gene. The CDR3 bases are TGTGCCAGCAACAGGCGACAGGGGAGCTCCTACGAGCAGTACTTC. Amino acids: CASNRRQGSSYEQYF.

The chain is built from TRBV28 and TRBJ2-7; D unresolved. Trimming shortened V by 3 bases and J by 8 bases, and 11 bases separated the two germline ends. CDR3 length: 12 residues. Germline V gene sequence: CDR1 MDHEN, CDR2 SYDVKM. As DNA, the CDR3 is TGTGCCAGCAGTTTGAATTGGTTGCAGCAGTACTTC. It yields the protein CASSLNWLQQYF.

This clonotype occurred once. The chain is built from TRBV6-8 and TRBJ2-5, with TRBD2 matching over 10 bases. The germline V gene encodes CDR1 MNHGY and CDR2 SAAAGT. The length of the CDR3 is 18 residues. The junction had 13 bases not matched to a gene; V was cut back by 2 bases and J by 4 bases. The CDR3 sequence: CASSYQPWASGRGETQYF. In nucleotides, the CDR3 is TGTGCCAGCAGTTACCAGCCCTGGGCTAGCGGGAGAGGAGAGACCCAGTACTTC.

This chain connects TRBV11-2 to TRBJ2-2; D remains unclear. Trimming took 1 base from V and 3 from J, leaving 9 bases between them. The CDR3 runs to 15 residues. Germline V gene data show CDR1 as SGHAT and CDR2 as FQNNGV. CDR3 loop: CASSLGARYTGELFF. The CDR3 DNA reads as TGTGCCAGCAGCTTAGGGGCTAGGTACACCGGGGAGCTGTTTTTT.

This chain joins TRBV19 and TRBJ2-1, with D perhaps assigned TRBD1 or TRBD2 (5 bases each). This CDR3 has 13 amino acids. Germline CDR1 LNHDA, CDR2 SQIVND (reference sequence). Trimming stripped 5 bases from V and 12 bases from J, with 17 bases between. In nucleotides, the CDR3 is TGTGCCAGTAGTGGGAGCAAGGGGAGTGGGCAGTTCTTC. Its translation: CASSGSKGSGQFF.